This passage covers 24 T cell receptor beta chains from one sample sequenced in a study of response to subunit inactivated influenza vaccine. TCRdb independently ran MiXCR on the RT-PCR reads; one entry per CDR3 protein. The sample holds some 850,000 distinct CDR3 sequences, around 18% seen once. The sequences come from PBMCs from blood, collected approximately 5 days after vaccination. The source of these receptors is a man aged 45-60 years who received an inactivated influenza vaccine.

This rearrangement joins TRBV28 to TRBJ1-2; 10 bases align to TRBD1. The CDR3 extends over 13 amino acids. Germline assignment: CDR1 MDHEN and CDR2 SYDVKM. V shed 10 bases, J shed 4 bases, and the junction held 6 bases outside the gene matches. CDR3 bases: TGTGCCAACTCCCGGACAGGGGGCTATGGCTACACCTTC. Residues: CANSRTGGYGYTF.

This clonotype was counted at least ten times. The chain recombines TRBV5-1 with TRBJ2-2, with D unclear. The germline V and J ends were trimmed by 0 bases and 5 bases, with 5 bases remaining between them. CDR1 and CDR2 from the germline V gene are SGHRS and YFSETQ. The CDR3 has 13 residues. CDR3 residues: CASSLAETGELFF. CDR3 nucleotide sequence: TGCGCCAGCAGCTTGGCTGAGACCGGGGAGCTGTTTTTT. Combining the CDR3 with reference TRBV5-1 and TRBJ2-2 gives the whole variable domain KAGVTQTPRYLIKTRGQQVTLSCSPISGHRSVSWYQQTPGQGLQFLFEYFSETQRNKGNFPGRFSGRQFSNSRSEMNVSTLELGDSALYLCASSLAETGELFFGEGSRLTVL.

This clonotype was observed a few times. This CDR3 is CSARDLARGFQETQYF. In DNA form, the CDR3 reads TGCAGTGCTAGAGATTTGGCCAGAGGATTTCAAGAGACCCAGTACTTC. The V and J genes are TRBV20-1 and TRBJ2-5; D is ambiguous. Germline V gene sequence: CDR1 DFQATT, CDR2 SNEGSKA (reference sequence). V gave up 0 bases and J gave up 2 bases, with 16 bases separating them. The CDR3 contains 16 residues.

V is TRBV6-1 and J is TRBJ1-1; D not resolved. The V gene's germline CDR1 is MNHNS and CDR2 SASEGT. There are 17 residues in the CDR3. Trimming stripped 0 bases from V and 0 bases from J, with 14 bases between. CDR3 sequence reads: CASSEALGNIMNTEAFF. The CDR3 bases are TGTGCCAGCAGTGAAGCCCTTGGGAACATTATGAACACTGAAGCTTTCTTT.

J is TRBJ1-5 and V is TRBV20-1; 10 bases are a match to TRBD1. V shed 6 bases and J 6 bases; nucleotides not matched to a gene: 11. This CDR3 is built from 15 residues. Germline CDR1 reads DFQATT; CDR2 reads SNEGSKA (reference sequence). CDR3 bases: TGCAGTGCCACCCGGACAGGGGGGGGGAGTCAGCCCCAGCATTTT. Its translation is CSATRTGGGSQPQHF.

The chain links TRBV7-2 to TRBJ2-5; 8 nucleotides agree with TRBD2. V was clipped by 2 bases and J by 1 base; unmatched bases: 3. This CDR3 is 15 amino acids long. The germline CDR1 and CDR2 sequences are SGHTA and FQGNSA. The CDR3 here is CASSLQAGAQETQYF. CDR3 coding DNA: TGTGCCAGCAGCTTACAAGCGGGAGCCCAAGAGACCCAGTACTTC.

This clonotype was picked up many times. J is TRBJ2-2 and V is TRBV5-1, with D possibly being TRBD2 (5 bases). This CDR3 comprises 15 residues. Trimming shortened V by 7 bases and J by 0 bases, and 13 bases separated the two germline ends. Germline CDR1 and CDR2: SGHRS and YFSETQ. The chain's CDR3 is CASGPLASNTGELFF. CDR3 bases: TGCGCCAGCGGACCGCTAGCATCGAACACCGGGGAGCTGTTTTTT. Looking up the rest from reference TRBV5-1 and TRBJ2-2 gives the full variable domain: KAGVTQTPRYLIKTRGQQVTLSCSPISGHRSVSWYQQTPGQGLQFLFEYFSETQRNKGNFPGRFSGRQFSNSRSEMNVSTLELGDSALYLCASGPLASNTGELFFGEGSRLTVL.

This clonotype has only a few counts. This chain links TRBV5-6 with TRBJ2-3; D gene ambiguous. V was pared by 7 bases and J by 2 bases, with 11 bases between. Germline V gene sequence: CDR1 SGHDT, CDR2 YYEEEE. This CDR3 spans 13 amino acids. The DNA for the CDR3 is TGTGCCAGCTACAACTTACACACAGATACGCAGTATTTT. The encoded protein is CASYNLHTDTQYF.

Ten or more counts support this clonotype. The CDR3 nucleotides are TGTGCCAGCAGTTTTAACATGAACACTGAAGCTTTCTTT. Its translation: CASSFNMNTEAFF. The V and J genes are TRBV12-3 or TRBV12-4 and TRBJ1-1; no firm D call. The CDR3 loop spans 13 amino acids. Trimming took off 3 bases at V and 0 bases at J, with 5 bases between the two ends.

This clonotype was counted at least ten times. This chain links TRBV6-5 with TRBJ1-2; D not resolved. The length of the CDR3 is 13 residues. The germline CDR1 and CDR2 sequences are MNHEY and SVGAGI. Trimming cost V 2 bases and J 5 bases, with 9 bases left between them. CDR3 DNA: TGTGCCAGCAGTTACGCCAACCTATATGGCTACACCTTC. It codes for CASSYANLYGYTF.

This chain uses TRBV28 with TRBJ2-7, with unresolved D. There are 12 residues in the CDR3. With 7 bases removed from V and 5 bases from J, the gap between germline ends came to 12 bases. Per germline, CDR1 MDHEN and CDR2 SYDVKM. CDR3 region: CASTPGRDEQYF. The CDR3 nucleotides read TGTGCCAGCACTCCCGGCCGGGACGAGCAGTACTTC.

This clonotype has a handful of counts. The chain uses TRBV20-1 and TRBJ2-2; maybe TRBD1 (5 bases). The CDR3 spans 16 residues. Germline V gene lookup returns CDR1 DFQATT and CDR2 SNEGSKA (reference sequence). V was clipped by 0 bases and J by 1 base, with 12 bases between them. The CDR3 protein is CSARDPRQGNTGELFF. The CDR3, as DNA: TGCAGTGCTAGAGATCCCCGGCAGGGGAACACCGGGGAGCTGTTTTTT.

This clonotype was detected a few times. CDR3 sequence reads: CASSPLTRIANNEQFF. DNA for the CDR3: TGTGCCAGCAGCCCGCTCACTAGGATAGCCAACAATGAGCAGTTCTTC. The V and J genes are TRBV7-9 and TRBJ2-1; D is perhaps TRBD2 (5 bases). V lost 5 bases to trimming and J lost 5 bases, with 19 bases between them. This CDR3 contains 16 residues. The germline gives CDR1 SEHNR, CDR2 FQNEAQ (reference sequence).

There are many counts of this clonotype. The chain recombines TRBV5-1 with TRBJ1-1; D unresolved. Per the germline V gene, CDR1 is SGHRS and CDR2 is YFSETQ. The CDR3 sequence is 13 residues long. V was pared by 0 bases and J by 1 base, with 4 bases between. The CDR3 protein is CASSLEPNTEAFF. CDR3 bases: TGCGCCAGCAGCTTGGAACCGAACACTGAAGCTTTCTTT.

The rearrangement uses TRBV24-1 and TRBJ2-2; 9 bases map to TRBD2. The germline gives CDR1 KGHDR, CDR2 SFDVKD. The CDR3 loop spans 16 amino acids. V trimming: 3 bases; J trimming: 6 bases; junction bases outside the gene matches: 7. The CDR3 loop is CATSDPYSGRPGELFF. DNA of the CDR3: TGTGCCACCAGTGATCCTTACAGCGGGAGGCCCGGGGAGCTGTTTTTT.

This clonotype was seen more than once but under ten times. The chain employs TRBV4-3 and TRBJ2-7; D is unresolved. V dropped 0 bases and J dropped 6 bases, with 9 bases sitting between them. The germline V gene has CDR1 LGHNA and CDR2 YSLEER. The CDR3 sequence is 13 residues long. The CDR3 nucleotides read TGCGCCAGCAGCCAAGATTCGAAGGGCGAGCAGTACTTC. This gives the protein CASSQDSKGEQYF.

This clonotype appeared many times. J is TRBJ2-3 and V is TRBV5-1; D gene unclear. Trimming stripped 7 bases from V and 2 bases from J, with 14 bases between. This CDR3 has 14 residues. Germline V gene data show CDR1 as SGHRS and CDR2 as YFSETQ. CDR3 bases: TGCGCCAGCTCTCTCCGACATCTCACAGATACGCAGTATTTT. Translated: CASSLRHLTDTQYF.

The V call is TRBV5-6, the J call TRBJ2-1, with a tentative D call TRBD2 (6 bases). CDR3 size: 15 residues. V lost 3 bases and J 8 bases, leaving 18 bases between the germline ends. The V gene's germline CDR1 is SGHDT and CDR2 YYEEEE. For the CDR3, the DNA is TGTGCCAGCAGCTCCCTTGGCGGGAAGGTAGATGAGCAGTTCTTC. Amino acid sequence: CASSSLGGKVDEQFF.

The V and J genes are TRBV6-1 and TRBJ2-5; weak D call: TRBD1 (5 bases). Trimming took 6 bases from V and 2 from J, leaving 13 bases between them. Germline loops: CDR1 MNHNS, CDR2 SASEGT. This CDR3 spans 14 amino acids. CDR3 residues: CASRDQGGQETQYF. DNA for the CDR3: TGTGCCAGCAGAGACCAGGGTGGACAAGAGACCCAGTACTTC.

The V and J genes are TRBV20-1 and TRBJ2-3; tentative D call: TRBD2 (5 bases). Germline lookup yields CDR1 DFQATT and CDR2 SNEGSKA (reference sequence). The CDR3 has 12 residues. Trimming pared 4 bases from V and 7 bases from J, leaving 12 bases between. CDR3: CSAKTPGNTQYF. In nucleotides, the CDR3 is TGCAGTGCTAAAACCCCGGGAAATACGCAGTATTTT.

This clonotype was recorded a few times. J is TRBJ2-7 and V is TRBV7-9, with D uncertain. The CDR3 has 14 residues. Germline CDR1 and CDR2: SEHNR and FQNEAQ (reference sequence). V was clipped by 3 bases and J by 5 bases, with 14 bases between them. CDR3 DNA sequence: TGTGCCAGCAGCTTCGGCGTAGGGATCCACGAGCAGTACTTC. Encoded protein: CASSFGVGIHEQYF.

This clonotype has at least ten counts. The V and J genes are TRBV12-3 or TRBV12-4 and TRBJ2-1; D is ambiguous. Trimming took 0 bases from V and 7 from J, leaving 13 bases between them. The CDR3 runs 15 residues. The CDR3 sequence: CASSLALKVLNEQFF. The CDR3 DNA sequence: TGTGCCAGCAGTTTAGCGCTGAAGGTTTTGAATGAGCAGTTCTTC.

In its sample, this clonotype was seen a few times. J is TRBJ2-7 and V is TRBV18; the D is unclear. V shed 1 base and J shed 2 bases, with 9 bases lying between them. The germline CDR1 and CDR2 sequences are KGHSH and LQKENI. CDR3 length: 14 residues. CDR3 nucleotide sequence: TGTGCCAGCTCACCACAAGCCCCTCCCTACGAGCAGTACTTC. As protein: CASSPQAPPYEQYF.

V usage is TRBV6-1 and J usage is TRBJ2-7; D is uncertain. Trimming left V 3 bases short and J 4 bases short, with 13 bases between. CDR3 length equals 14 residues. Germline V gene lookup returns CDR1 MNHNS and CDR2 SASEGT. The CDR3 bases are TGTGCCAGCAGTGACGGAAAGCCTCTGTACGAGCAGTACTTC. Translated: CASSDGKPLYEQYF.